This TCR beta chain was identified in a study of persistence of HIV-infected CD4 T cells. Across the whole study: Blood samples, up to roughly 180 mL, came from multiple time points, except a couple of leukapheresis donors sampled once.

Germline V CDR1 and CDR2: KGHDR, SFDVKD. Trimming stripped 8 bases from V and 6 bases from J, with 15 bases between. The CDR3 is 14 amino acids. Cells were stimulated with CMV-infected fibroblast lysates at 10 ug/mL. CD40L/CD69 double-negative CD45RO-high memory CD4+ T cells were collected. A note on this clone: Its target is unknown.

The immunoSEQ assay was version 4, run in survey mode. Measured with immunoSEQ multiplex PCR; TCRdb has only the in-frame clones, and not every one. The sample lists some 30,000 clones; 82% were seen once. General study findings and limits: Rare CMV-responding cells carrying HIV-1 proviruses were not analyzed separately for TCR. Antigen-responding cells were enriched for degenerate expanded CDR3beta sequences. Compared with CD3/CD28-stimulated cells, CMV- and Gag-responding cells showed lower TCRbeta richness.

This clonotype originated in an adult woman with HIV who was CMV-seropositive. The sequencing here drew on CD4+ T cells sorted from PBMCs after approximately 19-hour stimulation, taken from a patient who received antiretroviral therapy. This rearrangement joins TRBV24-1 to TRBJ2-2; D is perhaps TRBD2 (7 bases). The CDR3 reads CATKSQGRAGELFF. CDR3 DNA: TGTGCCACCAAGTCTCAGGGGAGGGCCGGGGAGCTGTTTTTT.